This section outlines one T cell receptor beta chain sequence together with its context. Participants' reported clinical history set cohort assignment. Only in-frame clones appear in the TCRdb table, and some are missing; sequencing was by immunoSEQ multiplex PCR. In the table there are approximately 220,000 clones, approximately 90% of which are singletons. This specimen comes from a study of blood T cell repertoires in COVID-19. Trimming cost V 1 base and J 9 bases; bases outside gene matches: 3. CDR3 length equals 14 residues. Germline-derived CDR1 and CDR2 are SGHAT and FQNNGV. Input material: PBMCs or T cells enriched from blood (not recorded which). This chain connects TRBV11-2 to TRBJ2-1; 10 bases are shared with TRBD1. The origin of this receptor is a woman between 25 and 40 years old who had recovered from COVID-19. CDR3 nucleotide sequence: TGTGCCAGCAGCTTAGCTGGACAGGGGGTTGAGCAGTTCTTC. This gives the protein CASSLAGQGVEQFF.